This T cell receptor (beta chain) was obtained from a study of T cell responses to AZD1222 COVID-19 vaccine. General observations from the study: Most donors were white British and more were female, and clonal diversity was possibly underestimated. Two doses of AZD1222 preceded a rise in Spike-specific TCR breadth and depth.

The CDR3 extends over 16 amino acids. The germline V gene has CDR1 SGHRS and CDR2 YFSETQ. Trimming took off 0 bases at V and 6 bases at J, with 16 bases between the two ends. The table came from immunoSEQ multiplex PCR; TCRdb's copy has only in-frame clones and leaves some out. The sample carries around 100,000 clones, more than 75% recorded once. This clone was recorded once. Its target is not known. The sequence was collected from an adult in good health. The chain recombines TRBV5-1 with TRBJ2-1, with D perhaps assigned TRBD1 or TRBD2 (6 bases each). The sequencing here drew on peripheral blood, taken on day 0 of AZD1222 vaccination. CDR3 sequence reads: CASSLAVRQEGNEQFF. The CDR3 coding sequence is TGCGCCAGCAGCTTGGCCGTGAGACAGGAGGGCAATGAGCAGTTCTTC.